This TCR beta chain is from a study of shared clonotypes between healthy human individuals. For the study at large: Two women and a few men aged 18 to 49 made up the donors.

The length of the CDR3 is 16 residues. Germline V gives CDR1 MNHNY, CDR2 SVGAGI (reference sequence). With 2 bases removed from V and 5 bases from J, the gap between germline ends came to 19 bases. Unsorted PBMC DNA sequencing spanned ten immunoSEQ deep assay plates. Sequenced by immunoSEQ multiplex PCR; TCRdb stores in-frame clones only, minus some. The table shows about 520,000 clones, with about 84% occurring only once. The chain employs TRBV6-6 and TRBJ2-7; D might be TRBD1 or TRBD2, each matching 5 bases. The material sequenced was PBMCs. The TCR was taken from a woman aged 40 to 50 in good health. Some clones in this sample may be carry-over from other donors' samples. The CDR3 is CASSYRPEPWGNEQYF. The CDR3 DNA is TGTGCCAGCAGTTACAGACCAGAACCCTGGGGGAACGAGCAGTACTTC.